This T cell receptor beta chain was sequenced in a study of blood T cell repertoires in COVID-19. Study in general: There were acute and convalescent COVID-19 samples, and they came from the United States, Italy and Spain.

Seattle enrolled patients during active infection and tracked them longitudinally. Germline CDR1 reads LNHDA; CDR2 reads SQIVND (reference sequence). V lost 10 bases and J lost 7, with 23 bases in between. The CDR3 has 15 amino acids. Under the authors' procedure: Amplifying reference gene primers gave estimates of nucleated cell counts. Sequenced by immunoSEQ multiplex PCR; TCRdb stores in-frame clones only, minus some. V and J calls and clone size come straight from that table; D and trimming were deduced from the DNA. The data contain about 100,000 clones, 80% to 95% of them singletons. The chain employs TRBV19 and TRBJ1-5, with D possibly matching TRBD1 (6 bases). Material: peripheral blood. This clonotype originated in a woman between 50 and 59 years old with COVID-19, enrolled during active disease. The CDR3: CATSVQGGSGQPQHF. CDR3 in DNA: TGTGCCACCAGCGTACAGGGTGGGAGTGGGCAGCCCCAGCATTTT.